The rows below give T cell receptor beta chains drawn from one sample of a study of neoadjuvant anti-PD-1 for oral cavity cancer. Sequencing was performed with immunoSEQ multiplex PCR; in TCRdb, only in-frame clones are kept and a portion is missing. Among some 15,000 clones listed, around 75% were seen once. This sample comprised PBMCs, obtained before nivolumab (anti-PD-1) treatment. The source is a person between 40 and 85 years old with oral cavity squamous cell carcinoma. Each CDR3 is given with its conserved first and last residue. Rows may omit the clone size; those that give it use once, few, many or a size class.

CDR3	V	J	size
CASRINSNQPQHF	TRBV28	TRBJ1-5	once
CAISGDRGSYNEQFF	TRBV10-3	TRBJ2-1	NA
CASSDGVGDYGYTF	TRBV6-1	TRBJ1-2	few
CAWTGQVLYEQYF	TRBV30	TRBJ2-7	once
CASSLDPGTSGNNEQFF	TRBV4-2	TRBJ2-1	once
CASSFGEYGYTF	TRBV7-9	TRBJ1-2	NA
CAIKNGGPGELFF	TRBV10-3	TRBJ2-2	NA
CASSERATYEQYF	TRBV19	TRBJ2-7	once
CASSSGLAGAYEQYF	TRBV5-4	TRBJ2-7	NA
CASSVAAGVRGNIQYF	TRBV9	TRBJ2-4	NA
CASSGGGTSYEQYF	TRBV5-4	TRBJ2-7	NA
CASRLGGRTGLYQPQHF	TRBV7-8	TRBJ1-5	NA
CASSSGTWRYTF	TRBV7-6	TRBJ1-2	few
CASSFRSVTGELFF	TRBV27	TRBJ2-2	NA
CASSLEGAEQYF	TRBV6-6	TRBJ2-7	NA
CASSSTGARTDTQYF	TRBV5-1	TRBJ2-3	NA
CASSPAWGYEQYF	TRBV5-4	TRBJ2-7	NA
CATSRVTGTSGYEQYF	TRBV15	TRBJ2-7	NA
CASSPPRVTNYGYTF	TRBV28	TRBJ1-2	NA
CASSPLRRGTNEQFF	TRBV7-9	TRBJ2-1	few
CASSMEGGRGDEQFF	TRBV7-6	TRBJ2-1	NA
CASSPFGGRDEQFF	TRBV2	TRBJ2-1	NA